This TCR beta chain appears in the sequencing data of a study of cytomegalovirus exposure and HLA in healthy donors. The overall study: One earlier analysis, a look at approximately 180 million T cells, found some 100 million unique TCR beta sequences. Findings of the study overall: The productive fraction for most TCR beta V segments was about 90% or about 30% in an earlier analysis.

V lost 2 bases, J lost 3 bases, and 5 bases lay in between. Germline V gene data show CDR1 as KGHSH and CDR2 as LQKENI. The CDR3 loop spans 12 amino acids. Only a few counts were recorded for this clone. Its antigen is as yet unknown. 13 Jbeta primers and 60 Vbeta primers were used for the PCR. Clones were sequenced by immunoSEQ multiplex PCR, and TCRdb holds only the in-frame ones, with some missing. The sample records around 100,000 clones, 78% being singletons. The TCR originated in a woman aged 40-49 years in good health and CMV-seropositive. V usage is TRBV18 and J usage is TRBJ2-7; D remains unclear. Sequencing was carried out using PBMCs. In DNA form, the CDR3 reads TGTGCCAGCTCACCAAGAGTCTACGAGCAGTACTTC. Amino acids: CASSPRVYEQYF.